The clone carrying this T cell receptor beta chain showed up just a few times. The source of the sample is a study of tissue T cells after allogeneic stem cell transplantation. Using immunoSEQ multiplex PCR, the repertoire was profiled, and TCRdb retains in-frame clones only, with some absent. The sample lists around 40,000 clones, around 90% seen once, with over 3% in the top ten. The sequence derives from a woman between 35 and 75 years old who later had graft-versus-host disease after an allogeneic stem cell transplant. The material was blood, obtained before transplantation.

The CDR3 coding sequence is TGTGCCAGCAGCTTAGTTTCCATCCAAGAGACCCAGTACTTC. This sequence encodes CASSLVSIQETQYF. The chain uses TRBV7-9 and TRBJ2-5; D is uncertain. V was cut by 1 base and J by 1 base, with 7 bases left in between. CDR3 length equals 14 residues. From germline, CDR1 is SEHNR and CDR2 FQNEAQ (reference sequence).